This note documents a single T cell receptor (beta chain) sequence. The sample is drawn from a study of blood T cell repertoires in COVID-19. The table came from immunoSEQ multiplex PCR; TCRdb's copy has only in-frame clones and leaves some out. The sample has about 320,000 clones; around 85% are singletons. This CDR3 has 14 residues. Germline assignment: CDR1 GTSNPN and CDR2 SVGIG (reference sequence). The germline V and J ends were trimmed by 0 bases and 2 bases, with 10 bases remaining between them. The sequenced sample consisted of peripheral blood. This TCR derives from a human donor in a cohort sampled during active COVID-19. This chain uses TRBV30 with TRBJ1-1; D gene uncertain. The CDR3 loop reads CAWSVGQINTEAFF. The CDR3 DNA sequence: TGTGCCTGGAGTGTTGGGCAGATTAACACTGAAGCTTTCTTT.